This T cell receptor beta chain appears in the sequencing data of a study of tumor-infiltrating lymphocytes in oesophageal squamous cell carcinoma (dated by TCRdb to between 2015 and 2016). The germline V end is reduced by 5 bases and the J end by 5 bases; junction bases left unmatched: 15. The CDR3 starts with the cysteine, ends with the phenylalanine, and has 18 residues. Solely the CDR3 DNA is kept, with 54 bases framed from the first base. The germline V gene provides CDR1 SGHTA and CDR2 FQGNSA. A note on this clonotype: Its antigen is currently not known. It has no much larger one-base neighbor in the sample; base qualities were not kept.

The library relied on PCR. The instrument given in TCRdb is Illumina HiSeq 2000. In TCRdb, the public reads were trimmed at Q25 with fastp and aligned with MiXCR, with productive beta chains retained. Each CDR3 protein appears once, grouped with its most common genes and DNA. Counted in this sample were some 20,000 distinct CDR3 sequences; less than 50% of them appeared once. Roughly 30% of the sample belongs to the ten largest clones. The sequence derives from a female donor with esophageal squamous cell carcinoma. Sequencing input: normal esophageal tissue next to the tumor. The receptor chain draws on TRBV7-2 and TRBJ2-3, with 11 bases matching TRBD2. The sequence in DNA is TGTGCCAGCAGCAAGCAGGGGTCGGGACTAGCGGTCGGAGATACGCAGTATTTT. This is translated as CASSKQGSGLAVGDTQYF. Joined to the reference TRBV7-2 and TRBJ2-3 proteins, this CDR3 gives the full variable domain: GAGVSQSPSNKVTEKGKDVELRCDPISGHTALYWYRQSLGQGLEFLIYFQGNSAPDKSGLPSDRFSAERTGGSVSTLTIQRTQQEDSAVYLCASSKQGSGLAVGDTQYFGPGTRLTVL.